The 7 T cell receptor beta chains reported below all come from one sample, sequenced in a study of blood T cell repertoires in COVID-19. TCRdb's table, derived via immunoSEQ multiplex PCR, lists solely in-frame clones and lacks some. The table has 350,000 to 450,000 clones, more than 70% seen once. Sequencing was performed on peripheral blood. The receptors originated from a woman aged 55-75 years with COVID-19, enrolled during active disease.

The chain combines TRBV29-1 with TRBJ2-7; D is possibly TRBD1 (6 bases). Germline values: CDR1 SQVTM, CDR2 ANQGSEA. The CDR3 has 14 amino acids. V lost 4 bases, J lost 3 bases, and 16 bases lay in between. CDR3 DNA: TGCAGCGTTGTACTACAGGGAACGATCTACGAGCAGTACTTC. Its protein is CSVVLQGTIYEQYF.

The chain recombines TRBV15 with TRBJ2-5; TRBD2 agrees at 8 bases. This CDR3 contains 14 residues. Germline V gene sequence: CDR1 LNHNV, CDR2 YYDKDF (reference sequence). V was pared by 4 bases and J by 3 bases, with 4 bases of the junction left unmatched. DNA of the CDR3: TGTGCCACCAGCAAGACTAGCGTGGAAGAGACCCAGTACTTC. Amino acid sequence: CATSKTSVEETQYF.

The chain uses TRBV28 and TRBJ1-5, with D possibly being TRBD1 (6 bases). CDR1 and CDR2 from the germline V gene are MDHEN and SYDVKM. V was pared by 5 bases and J by 9 bases, with 17 bases between. This CDR3 has 14 residues. In DNA form, the CDR3 reads TGTGCCAGCAGTCCCCGGGGGGCCTTAAGGCCCCAGCATTTT. This codes for CASSPRGALRPQHF.

The gene calls are TRBV5-4 and TRBJ2-3; 8 bases are a match to TRBD1. The V segment lost 6 bases and the J segment 6 bases; nucleotides outside the gene matches: 12. The length of the CDR3 is 15 residues. From germline, CDR1 is SGHNT and CDR2 YYREEE (reference sequence). The CDR3 DNA is TGTGCCAGCAAAAGAGGGACAGGACTTTTGGATACGCAGTATTTT. Translating gives CASKRGTGLLDTQYF.

The chain combines TRBV6-6 with TRBJ1-5; TRBD1 matches at 9 bases. This CDR3 has 14 amino acids. Trimming removed 5 bases from V and 7 bases from J; junction bases left unmatched: 6. The V gene's germline CDR1 is MNHNY and CDR2 SVGAGI (reference sequence). For the CDR3, the DNA is TGTGCCAGCAGTCCTCGACAGGGGGTCCAGCCCCAGCATTTT. Translation gives CASSPRQGVQPQHF.

The chain is built from TRBV6-5 and TRBJ1-1; TRBD1 matches at 7 bases. Trimming removed 9 bases from V and 0 bases from J; junction bases left unmatched: 4. Looked up from germline, CDR1 is MNHEY and CDR2 is SVGAGI. The CDR3 length is 13 residues. The CDR3 loop reads CASHRGLNTEAFF. The CDR3 bases are TGTGCCAGTCACAGGGGTCTGAACACTGAAGCTTTCTTT.

As concerns this clone: Different DNA sequences within this sample yield the same CDR3. J is TRBJ1-1 and V is TRBV28, with D unclear. The CDR3 consists of 11 residues. Germline V gene lookup returns CDR1 MDHEN and CDR2 SYDVKM. Between the trimmed V and J ends, which lost 2 bases and 8 bases, there was a span of 6 bases. As DNA, the CDR3 is TGTGCCAGCAGTTTAGGCGGAGAAGCTTTCTTT. Residues: CASSLGGEAFF.